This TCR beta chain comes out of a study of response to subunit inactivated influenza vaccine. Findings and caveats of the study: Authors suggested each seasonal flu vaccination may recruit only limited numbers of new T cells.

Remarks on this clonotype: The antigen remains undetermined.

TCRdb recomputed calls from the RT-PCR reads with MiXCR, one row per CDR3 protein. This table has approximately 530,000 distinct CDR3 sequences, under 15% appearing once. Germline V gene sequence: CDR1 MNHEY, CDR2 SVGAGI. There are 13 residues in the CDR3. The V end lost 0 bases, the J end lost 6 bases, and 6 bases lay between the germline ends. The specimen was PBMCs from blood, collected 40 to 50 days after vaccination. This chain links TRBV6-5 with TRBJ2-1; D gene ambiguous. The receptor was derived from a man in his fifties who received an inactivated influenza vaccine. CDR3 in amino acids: CASSYSLSNEQFF. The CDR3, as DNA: TGTGCCAGCAGTTACTCGTTATCCAATGAGCAGTTCTTC.